The clone carrying this T cell receptor beta chain was detected only a few times. No antigen is known for it. Noted time point: newly diagnosed GD, antithyroid drugs for less than 3 months. PBMC RNA was the source of the TCR library. TCR beta libraries were built with iRepertoire HTBI primers and Arm-PCR of CDR3 regions. MiXCR, run by TCRdb on the multiplex PCR reads, gives a single entry per CDR3 protein. Of about 440,000 distinct CDR3 sequences in the sample, about a sixth are singletons; the top ten hold approximately 11%. Germline V gene lookup returns CDR1 KGHSH and CDR2 LQKENI. The ends were cut back, 0 bases at V and 8 bases at J, with 13 bases in the middle. The CDR3 contains 14 residues. The data derive from a study of regulatory T cells in long-lasting Graves disease. Study-wide findings and caveats: It was in persistent disease that TRBV28, TRBJ1-2 and TRBJ2-5 were favored.

These same records also appear under a second study, on T cells in Graves' hyperthyroidism and ophthalmopathy. This second study notes: The TCR CDR3 was amplified in a first-round RT-PCR using the HTBI primer set. Blood shared most expanded thyroid clonotypes above 0.001.

The source is a woman younger than 45 with Graves disease. The chain combines TRBV18 with TRBJ1-2; D gene ambiguous. This specimen consisted of peripheral blood mononuclear cells (PBMCs), obtained at new diagnosis, from a patient treated with antithyroid drugs. The CDR3 here is CASSPPNRSAGYTF. The CDR3 DNA follows: TGTGCCAGCTCACCACCGAACAGAAGTGCAGGCTACACCTTC.